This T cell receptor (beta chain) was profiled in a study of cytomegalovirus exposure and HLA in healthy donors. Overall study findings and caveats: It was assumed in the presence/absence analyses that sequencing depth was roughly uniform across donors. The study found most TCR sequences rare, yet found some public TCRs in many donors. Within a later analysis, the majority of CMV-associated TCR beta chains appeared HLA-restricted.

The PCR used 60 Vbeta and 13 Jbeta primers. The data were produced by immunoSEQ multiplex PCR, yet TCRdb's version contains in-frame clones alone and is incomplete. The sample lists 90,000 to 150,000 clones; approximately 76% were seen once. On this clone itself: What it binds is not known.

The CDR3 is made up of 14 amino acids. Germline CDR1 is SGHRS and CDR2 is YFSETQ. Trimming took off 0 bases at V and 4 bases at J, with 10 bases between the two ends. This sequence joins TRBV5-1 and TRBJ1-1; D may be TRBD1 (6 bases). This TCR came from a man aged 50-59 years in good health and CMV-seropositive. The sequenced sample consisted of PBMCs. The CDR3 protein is CASSLARGSTEAFF. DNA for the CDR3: TGCGCCAGCAGCTTGGCCAGGGGTTCCACTGAAGCTTTCTTT.